The 21 T cell receptor beta chains listed next were all sequenced from one sample in a study of TIL therapy for anti-PD-1-resistant metastatic lung cancer. The libraries were made with immunoSEQ v3. Sequencing used immunoSEQ multiplex PCR; TCRdb keeps in-frame clones, though not all of them. The sample lists about 60,000 clones, roughly 87% occurring once. Sample time point: pre-treatment sample, taken before nivolumab and TIL therapy. The starting material was blood, obtained at baseline. The receptors stem from a person aged 25-80 years with non-small cell lung cancer.

The chain recombines TRBV13 with TRBJ2-2; no clear D gene. The CDR3 is made up of 15 amino acids. Germline loops: CDR1 PRHDT, CDR2 FYEKMQ (reference sequence). Deletions cut 7 bases from V and 2 bases from J, with 14 bases between. The CDR3: CASTDGSLNTGELFF. The CDR3 DNA reads TGTGCCAGCACCGACGGGTCCTTAAACACCGGGGAGCTGTTTTTT.

CDR3 region: CASSPQGQGLSGNTIYF. CDR3 DNA: TGCGCCAGCAGCCCCCAAGGACAGGGACTCTCTGGAAACACCATATATTTT. The genes are TRBV5-1 and TRBJ1-3; 8 bases match TRBD1. The CDR3 is made up of 17 amino acids. Germline V CDR1 and CDR2: SGHRS, YFSETQ. V lost 4 bases, J lost 0 bases, and 9 bases stayed unmatched.

V gene TRBV9 combines with J gene TRBJ2-3; D may match TRBD1 or TRBD2 (6 bases each). CDR3 length: 20 residues. Trimming removed 0 bases from V and 2 bases from J, with 25 bases in between. Germline CDR1 reads SGDLS; CDR2 reads YYNGEE. The CDR3 nucleotides are TGTGCCAGCAGCGTAGACGAAAGGGGGGTAACTAGCTCCGCCACAGATACGCAGTATTTT. It encodes CASSVDERGVTSSATDTQYF.

The chain has TRBV5-5 and TRBJ2-1; D ambiguous. The CDR3 sequence is 13 residues long. V lost 3 bases, J lost 7 bases, and 11 bases lay in between. From germline, CDR1 is SGHKS and CDR2 YYEKEE (reference sequence). CDR3 protein: CASSWPGTNEQFF. CDR3 bases: TGTGCCAGCAGCTGGCCTGGTACAAATGAGCAGTTCTTC.

The chain joins TRBV24-1 to TRBJ2-1, with 14 bases fitting TRBD2. The CDR3 consists of 18 residues. Germline V lookup: CDR1 KGHDR, CDR2 SFDVKD. V gave up 2 bases and J gave up 3 bases; unmatched junction bases: 5. The CDR3 loop reads CATSDSRLAGGVYNEQFF. CDR3 bases: TGTGCCACCAGTGATTCCCGACTAGCGGGAGGGGTCTACAATGAGCAGTTCTTC.

This chain connects TRBV5-1 to TRBJ2-7; 10 bases are shared with TRBD1. V lost 0 bases and J lost 6; bases outside the gene matches: 9. From germline, CDR1 is SGHRS and CDR2 YFSETQ. The CDR3 contains 16 residues. As DNA, the CDR3 is TGCGCCAGCAGCTTGGGGGGACAGGGGACGATATCCGAGCAGTACTTC. This gives the protein CASSLGGQGTISEQYF.

The genes are TRBV4-1 and TRBJ2-7; 9 bases are a match to TRBD1. This CDR3 is built from 17 residues. J gave up 0 bases and V 1 base, and 7 bases lay outside the gene matches. Per germline, CDR1 MGHRA and CDR2 YSYEKL. The CDR3 DNA reads as TGCGCCAGCAGCCAAGGCAGTCGGGGACAGGGCTCCTACGAGCAGTACTTC. Its protein is CASSQGSRGQGSYEQYF.

J is TRBJ2-2 and V is TRBV24-1; D possibly corresponds to TRBD2 (6 bases). Germline V gives CDR1 KGHDR, CDR2 SFDVKD. The CDR3 sequence is 18 residues long. The V and J ends lost 1 base and 2 bases respectively, with 16 bases between them. The CDR3 loop is CATSDLSGGTGNTGELFF. CDR3 sequence (DNA): TGTGCCACCAGTGATTTATCGGGCGGGACGGGTAACACCGGGGAGCTGTTTTTT.

This rearrangement joins TRBV11-2 to TRBJ1-6; TRBD1 is a possible D gene (5 bases). There are 14 residues in the CDR3. Trimming stripped 8 bases from V and 7 bases from J, with 15 bases between. Germline V lookup: CDR1 SGHAT, CDR2 FQNNGV. The CDR3 DNA follows: TGTGCCAGCTATGGAGGGGCGAACAATTCACCCCTCCACTTT. Encoded protein: CASYGGANNSPLHF.

The chain uses TRBV7-8 and TRBJ1-2, with D unresolved. Germline CDR1 SGHVS, CDR2 FQNEAQ. The CDR3 is 13 amino acids. Deletions cut 1 base from V and 8 bases from J, with 11 bases between. The CDR3 reads CASSLVAERGYTF. CDR3 coding DNA: TGTGCCAGCAGCTTAGTCGCGGAGCGGGGCTACACCTTC.

V and J are TRBV7-3 and TRBJ1-1; TRBD1 aligns across 9 bases. This CDR3 is 14 amino acids long. Unmatched junction bases numbered 6, after V lost 6 bases and J lost 4 bases. CDR1 is SGHTA and CDR2 is FQGTGA in the germline V gene. CDR3 bases: TGTGCCAGCAGTCAGGACAGGGGCGGCACTGAAGCTTTCTTT. Translation gives CASSQDRGGTEAFF.

V usage is TRBV5-6 and J usage is TRBJ2-2; TRBD1 matches at 8 bases. The CDR3 contains 16 residues. Per the germline V gene, CDR1 is SGHDT and CDR2 is YYEEEE. With 5 bases clipped from V and 3 bases from J, the junction kept 9 bases outside the gene matches. CDR3 coding DNA: TGTGCCAGCAGTTGGTTGGACAGGGAAGACACCGGGGAGCTGTTTTTT. It is translated as CASSWLDREDTGELFF.

This chain uses TRBV6-5 with TRBJ2-1; 11 bases line up with TRBD2. The germline V gene encodes CDR1 MNHEY and CDR2 SVGAGI. The CDR3 has 15 residues. Trimming removed 6 bases from V and 4 bases from J; junction bases left unmatched: 5. The CDR3 nucleotides are TGTGCCAGCAGCACCGCTAGCGGGGGGTACAATGAGCAGTTCTTC. Protein product: CASSTASGGYNEQFF.

This chain uses TRBV2 with TRBJ2-3; no reliable D call. V dropped 4 bases and J dropped 0 bases, with 8 bases sitting between them. Germline CDR1 SNHLY, CDR2 FYNNEI. The CDR3 is 14 residues long. The CDR3: CASSVGISTDTQYF. The CDR3, as DNA: TGTGCCAGCAGTGTGGGGATTAGCACAGATACGCAGTATTTT.

J is TRBJ1-3 and V is TRBV27; a weak D match, TRBD1 (5 bases). Trimming took 5 bases from V and 4 from J, leaving 9 bases between them. The germline V gene has CDR1 MNHEY and CDR2 SMNVEV (reference sequence). CDR3 length: 13 residues. CDR3 region: CASSEGRGNTIYF. DNA for the CDR3: TGTGCCAGCAGTGAGGGGCGGGGAAACACCATATATTTT.

The genes are TRBV28 and TRBJ1-1, with 9 bases lining up with TRBD1. CDR3 length: 14 residues. CDR1 and CDR2 from the germline V gene are MDHEN and SYDVKM. Trimming took 4 bases from V and 5 from J; bases not matched to a gene: 5. The CDR3 DNA is TGTGCCAGCAGTTACAGGGGGCTGGTGACTGAAGCTTTCTTT. As protein: CASSYRGLVTEAFF.

The J gene is TRBJ1-1, the V gene TRBV11-3; D unclear. This CDR3 is 15 amino acids long. Trimming pared 5 bases from V and 1 base from J, leaving 14 bases between. Germline loops: CDR1 SGHNT, CDR2 YENEEA. CDR3 DNA sequence: TGTGCCAGCAGCGCCGCCCCGGCGGGGAACACTGAAGCTTTCTTT. Translated, it gives CASSAAPAGNTEAFF.

The chain carries TRBV5-1 and TRBJ2-7; the D is unclear. The CDR3 consists of 15 residues. Germline V lookup: CDR1 SGHRS, CDR2 YFSETQ. Between the trimmed V and J ends, which lost 0 bases and 3 bases, there was a span of 13 bases. In nucleotides, the CDR3 is TGCGCCAGCAGCTTGGAACCAGATCCCGTCTACGAGCAGTACTTC. It encodes CASSLEPDPVYEQYF.

V usage is TRBV5-5 and J usage is TRBJ2-3; the match to TRBD1 covers 7 bases. This CDR3 region has 14 residues. V was clipped by 2 bases and J by 5 bases; unmatched bases: 5. Germline CDR1 SGHKS, CDR2 YYEKEE (reference sequence). Written as DNA, the CDR3 is TGTGCCAGCAGCTTCAGGGGGACGGGAGATACGCAGTATTTT. Residues: CASSFRGTGDTQYF.

The chain carries TRBV28 and TRBJ1-5; 10 bases align to TRBD1. V lost 3 bases and J lost 7; bases outside the gene matches: 3. The CDR3 consists of 14 residues. Germline CDR1 is MDHEN and CDR2 is SYDVKM. In nucleotides, the CDR3 is TGTGCCAGCAGTTTGGGACAGGGGTTCCAGCCCCAGCATTTT. This codes for CASSLGQGFQPQHF.

The V gene is TRBV4-2, the J gene TRBJ2-3; 13 nucleotides agree with TRBD2. CDR1 and CDR2 (germline): LGHNA, YNFKEQ. Trimming took 4 bases from V and 2 from J; bases not matched to a gene: 12. CDR3 length: 19 amino acids. The CDR3 nucleotides are TGTGCCAGCAGCCCCCGACCTAGACTAGCGGGGGGCGACACAGATACGCAGTATTTT. Amino acid sequence: CASSPRPRLAGGDTDTQYF.